This T cell receptor beta chain is from a study of cytomegalovirus exposure and HLA in healthy donors. Germline CDR1 and CDR2: SGHTA and FQGTGA. The V gene lost 4 bases and the J gene lost 5 bases, with 15 bases spanning the gap. The CDR3 has 14 amino acids. 13 Jbeta primers and 60 Vbeta primers were used for the PCR. The assay was immunoSEQ multiplex PCR, and TCRdb's table has in-frame clones only and misses some. This table has 150,000 to 200,000 clones, 75% to 85% appearing once. This TCR came from a woman between 18 and 29 years old in good health and CMV-seropositive. Sequencing was carried out using PBMCs. The chain uses TRBV7-3 and TRBJ2-7; no clear D. CDR3 sequence (DNA): TGTGCCAGCAGCTCTGGCCCCCCTAGGAACGAGCAGTACTTC. This translates into CASSSGPPRNEQYF. Filled out from reference TRBV7-3 and TRBJ2-7, the complete variable domain reads GAGVSQTPSNKVTEKGKYVELRCDPISGHTALYWYRQSLGQGPEFLIYFQGTGAADDSGLPNDRFFAVRPEGSVSTLKIQRTERGDSAVYLCASSSGPPRNEQYFGPGTRLTVT.